This T cell receptor beta chain was sequenced for a study of T cells in Graves' hyperthyroidism and ophthalmopathy. Study-level points and caveats: Within blood appeared most thyroid clonotypes that had expanded above 0.001.

In this sample, this clonotype turned up many times. Its antigen remains unknown. Researchers took RNA transcripts and amplified the TCR beta CDR3 regions from them. The study used the HTBI primer set for a first-round RT-PCR of the TCR CDR3. Each CDR3 protein is one row after TCRdb ran MiXCR on the multiplex PCR reads. The sample lists 450,000 to 700,000 distinct CDR3 sequences, approximately 44% occurring once. The ends lost 2 bases at V and 7 bases at J; junction bases unmatched: 3. Germline values: CDR1 MNHEY, CDR2 SVGAGI. The CDR3 is 14 residues long. The TCR was taken from an adult woman with Graves' disease, either hyperthyroidism or ophthalmopathy (not recorded which). Sequencing was performed on peripheral blood or thyroid tissue (not recorded which). V gene TRBV6-5 combines with J gene TRBJ1-2, with 11 nucleotides matching TRBD1. The chain's CDR3 is CASSYGTGGFGYTF. CDR3 sequence (DNA): TGTGCCAGCAGTTACGGGACAGGGGGATTTGGCTACACCTTC.